This entry features one T cell receptor beta chain sequence. What it recognizes is unknown. These data belong to a study of T cells expressing NK-cell markers. Whole-study findings and limits: These clonotypes also led the CD3+CD56-NKG2C+ fraction in several donors. Of CD8+ T cells, about 1.0-8% belonged to dominant NKG2C+ clonotypes in 5 to 7 donors.

The authors made TCR beta cDNA libraries by 5'RACE template switching. This switching added a universal primer site and UMIs. From the 5' RACE reads, TCRdb lists one entry per CDR3 protein and no DNA. The repertoire table contains some 190,000 distinct CDR3 sequences. The sequence was collected from a man aged 18-75 years in good health. Sample: blood T cells: a sorted CD56 or NKG2C T cell subset, CD4+ or CD8+ T cells, or bulk PBMC T cells (not recorded which).

The CDR3 sequence is CASSQDLGDRAGNEQFF. The rearrangement joins TRBV3-1 to TRBJ2-1; TCRdb calls TRBD1, which cannot be checked without DNA. CDR1 is LGHDT and CDR2 is YNNKEL in the germline V gene (reference sequence). The CDR3 is 17 residues long.